The 26 T cell receptor beta chains below come from one sample, sequenced in a study of identical twins' blood T cells. Via MiXCR, TCRdb re-called the 5' RACE reads, giving one row per CDR3 protein. The sample lists roughly 340,000 distinct CDR3 sequences, roughly 28% occurring once. Sequences were obtained from PBMCs. Receptors originate from a woman between 18 and 49 years old in good health.

This clonotype was counted only a few times. The chain is built from TRBV7-2 and TRBJ2-3; D gene uncertain. This CDR3 region has 12 residues. The V gene's germline CDR1 is SGHTA and CDR2 FQGNSA. Trimming cost V 9 bases and J 4 bases, with 11 bases left between them. CDR3 sequence (DNA): TGTGCCAGTGAAAACTCCGCAGATACGCAGTATTTT. Encoded protein: CASENSADTQYF. Drawing the rest from reference TRBV7-2 and TRBJ2-3, the complete variable domain is GAGVSQSPSNKVTEKGKDVELRCDPISGHTALYWYRQSLGQGLEFLIYFQGNSAPDKSGLPSDRFSAERTGGSVSTLTIQRTQQEDSAVYLCASENSADTQYFGPGTRLTVL.

The chain is built from TRBV20-1 and TRBJ2-5; D unclear. Germline assignment: CDR1 DFQATT and CDR2 SNEGSKA (reference sequence). V gave up 3 bases and J gave up 3 bases, with 11 bases separating them. The CDR3 covers 13 residues. The CDR3 spells CSASKTWEETQYF. CDR3 nucleotides: TGCAGTGCTAGCAAGACTTGGGAAGAGACCCAGTACTTC.

The chain is built from TRBV5-1 and TRBJ2-3; 9 positions agree with TRBD2. V trimming: 1 base; J trimming: 2 bases; junction bases outside the gene matches: 5. Germline CDR1 and CDR2: SGHRS and YFSETQ. This CDR3 comprises 16 residues. In DNA form, the CDR3 reads TGCGCCAGCAGCTTGCAGACTAGCGGCGACACAGATACGCAGTATTTT. Translating gives CASSLQTSGDTDTQYF.

This clonotype showed up just a few times. The chain uses TRBV14 and TRBJ2-1, with no clear D. The CDR3 has 12 residues. Trimming shortened V by 0 bases and J by 12 bases, and 9 bases separated the two germline ends. CDR1 and CDR2 from the germline V gene are SGHDN and FVKESK. CDR3 DNA sequence: TGTGCCAGCAGCCAAGATCGGGTAGGGCAGTTCTTC. Amino acids: CASSQDRVGQFF.

The table lists this clonotype with a few counts. This sequence joins TRBV2 and TRBJ1-2; 7 bases align to TRBD1. CDR3 length: 13 amino acids. J was trimmed by 5 bases and V by 6 bases; bases with no gene match: 6. Per germline, CDR1 SNHLY and CDR2 FYNNEI. The CDR3 protein is CASRRGGIYGYTF. For the CDR3, the DNA is TGTGCCAGCAGGAGAGGGGGCATATATGGCTACACCTTC.

This clonotype appeared a few times. The J gene is TRBJ1-1, the V gene TRBV20-1; 11 nucleotides agree with TRBD1. The CDR3 consists of 13 residues. The germline V gene has CDR1 DFQATT and CDR2 SNEGSKA (reference sequence). The V gene end was trimmed by 6 bases and the J gene end by 7 bases; junction bases not matched to a gene: 7. CDR3 sequence (DNA): TGCAGTGCGGGCGGACAGGGGGCCGGTGAAGCTTTCTTT. Translation: CSAGGQGAGEAFF.

This chain connects TRBV29-1 to TRBJ1-5; D perhaps matches TRBD1 (5 bases). The CDR3 spans 12 residues. CDR1 SQVTM and CDR2 ANQGSEA come from the germline V gene. V lost 7 bases, J lost 1 base, and 8 bases lay in between. CDR3 bases: TGCAGCGCCGGGGGGAGCAATCAGCCCCAGCATTTT. Translated, it gives CSAGGSNQPQHF.

The chain has TRBV20-1 and TRBJ2-2; D is ambiguous. The length of the CDR3 is 17 residues. Germline CDR1 and CDR2: DFQATT and SNEGSKA (reference sequence). Trimming pared 1 base from V and 5 bases from J, leaving 20 bases between. The CDR3 DNA reads TGCAGTGCTAGAGGAGCCTCCGATTTTTTGGCTACCGGGGAGCTGTTTTTT. This translates into CSARGASDFLATGELFF.

This clonotype was seen ten or more times. The chain recombines TRBV20-1 with TRBJ1-5; D is possibly TRBD1 (5 bases). The V gene's germline CDR1 is DFQATT and CDR2 SNEGSKA (reference sequence). Trimming left V 2 bases short and J 6 bases short, with 17 bases between. CDR3 length equals 15 residues. The CDR3 loop reads CSARPGGMGGQPQHF. In nucleotides, the CDR3 is TGCAGTGCTAGACCTGGGGGGATGGGCGGTCAGCCCCAGCATTTT.

A note on this clonotype: A read error may be the cause here, since a much bigger clone is one base away. The J gene is TRBJ1-1, the V gene TRBV12-3 or TRBV12-4, with D perhaps matching TRBD1 (5 bases). The CDR3 contains 18 residues. V lost 5 bases, J lost 3 bases, and 25 bases lay in between. The CDR3 DNA reads TGTGCCAGCAGTGACCCCGGGACGTTCGGTGTTGTGGACACTGAAGCTTTCTTT. Amino acids: CASSDPGTFGVVDTEAFF.

This clonotype was recorded many times. The rearrangement uses TRBV20-1 and TRBJ1-1; D might be TRBD1 (6 bases). The V gene lost 0 bases and the J gene lost 4 bases, with 12 bases spanning the gap. The CDR3 totals 14 residues. Looked up from germline, CDR1 is DFQATT and CDR2 is SNEGSKA (reference sequence). CDR3 coding DNA: TGCAGTGCTAGAGATCCCAACAGGGTCACTGAAGCTTTCTTT. Translating it yields CSARDPNRVTEAFF.

Concerning this clonotype itself: In this CDR3 the conserved last residue, phenylalanine or tryptophan, is missing, so a read error is likely. The chain has TRBV12-3 or TRBV12-4 and TRBJ1-2; D gene ambiguous. Trimming removed 3 bases from V and 1 base from J, with 9 bases in between. The CDR3 has 14 amino acids. In DNA, the CDR3 is TGTGCCAGCAGTTTTGTGGGCATTAACTATGGCTACACCCTC. It encodes CASSFVGINYGYTL.

The chain uses TRBV20-1 and TRBJ1-2; 7 bases align to TRBD1. The CDR3 totals 15 residues. Germline V gene data show CDR1 as DFQATT and CDR2 as SNEGSKA (reference sequence). With 3 bases clipped from V and 8 bases from J, the junction kept 15 bases outside the gene matches. The CDR3 loop reads CSASPLGQSIDGYTF. In DNA, the CDR3 is TGCAGTGCTAGCCCTCTGGGACAGTCGATAGACGGCTACACCTTC.

The chain employs TRBV7-2 and TRBJ2-5; no firm D call. Between the trimmed V and J ends, which lost 5 bases and 1 base, there was a span of 17 bases. This CDR3 spans 16 amino acids. From germline, CDR1 is SGHTA and CDR2 FQGNSA. The CDR3 region is CASSMSRATRQETQYF. The DNA for the CDR3 is TGTGCCAGCAGCATGAGTCGGGCCACGCGCCAAGAGACCCAGTACTTC.

This clonotype appeared a few times. The chain uses TRBV7-6 and TRBJ2-1; D is uncertain. The germline gives CDR1 SGHVS, CDR2 FNYEAQ. V was clipped by 2 bases and J by 2 bases, with 4 bases between them. CDR3 length: 13 amino acids. In DNA form, the CDR3 reads TGTGCCAGCAGCTTAACTACCTACAATGAGCAGTTCTTC. Its translation is CASSLTTYNEQFF.

The chain combines TRBV11-2 with TRBJ1-4, with a tentative D call TRBD1 (5 bases). Germline CDR1 SGHAT, CDR2 FQNNGV. The ends were cut back, 5 bases at V and 0 bases at J, with 7 bases in the middle. CDR3 length equals 14 residues. CDR3 region: CASSRGSTNEKLFF. CDR3 coding DNA: TGTGCCAGCAGCCGGGGGTCAACTAATGAAAAACTGTTTTTT.

On this clonotype: It may be a read error: a sequence one base away is much more abundant. V and J are TRBV6-2 or TRBV6-3 and TRBJ2-1; no firm D call. The germline V and J ends were trimmed by 2 bases and 10 bases, with 9 bases remaining between them. The CDR3 sequence is 12 residues long. The germline V gene encodes CDR1 MNHEY and CDR2 SVGEGT. For the CDR3, the DNA is TGTGCCAGCAGTTACCTTGGCCGGGAGCAGTTCTTC. It codes for CASSYLGREQFF.

The chain uses TRBV4-2 and TRBJ2-3; D gene unclear. Trimming took 0 bases from V and 4 from J, leaving 11 bases between them. There are 15 residues in the CDR3. Germline CDR1 reads LGHNA; CDR2 reads YNFKEQ. The CDR3 region has the DNA TGTGCCAGCAGCCAAGATGGCCCCGGCGCAGATACGCAGTATTTT. It yields the protein CASSQDGPGADTQYF.

This clonotype came up many times. J is TRBJ1-1 and V is TRBV29-1; 9 bases agree with TRBD1. Germline lookup yields CDR1 SQVTM and CDR2 ANQGSEA. This CDR3 spans 13 amino acids. Trimming at V came to 7 bases and at J to 5 bases, leaving 8 bases not matched to a gene. CDR3 protein: CSAQTGGYTEAFF. For the CDR3, the DNA is TGCAGCGCCCAGACAGGGGGGTATACTGAAGCTTTCTTT.

In its sample, this clonotype was seen once. The V and J genes are TRBV20-1 and TRBJ1-2; D call uncertain. Germline assignment: CDR1 DFQATT and CDR2 SNEGSKA (reference sequence). The V and J ends lost 6 bases and 2 bases respectively, with 13 bases between them. The CDR3 runs to 13 residues. The CDR3 region is CSAVHFPNYGYTF. The CDR3 nucleotides read TGCAGTGCCGTACATTTTCCAAACTATGGCTACACCTTC.

The chain joins TRBV3-1 to TRBJ1-5; no clear D. CDR3 length: 13 amino acids. Germline V gene sequence: CDR1 LGHDT, CDR2 YNNKEL (reference sequence). Trimming took 0 bases from V and 9 from J, leaving 9 bases between them. The CDR3 spells CASSQDSLRPQHF. The CDR3 DNA reads TGTGCCAGCAGCCAAGACAGTCTAAGGCCCCAGCATTTT.

The CDR3 DNA is TGTGCCAGCAGCTTAGCGAATGGTCAGCCCCAGCATTTT. Translating it yields CASSLANGQPQHF. V and J are TRBV7-9 and TRBJ1-5; D unresolved. This CDR3 contains 13 residues. Per the germline V gene, CDR1 is SEHNR and CDR2 is FQNEAQ (reference sequence). The V end lost 0 bases, the J end lost 6 bases, and 6 bases lay between the germline ends.

This clonotype was counted a few times. J is TRBJ2-1 and V is TRBV12-5; 7 positions match TRBD2. Germline CDR1 is LGHNT and CDR2 is FRNRAP. This CDR3 is built from 16 residues. V was clipped by 1 base and J by 1 base; unmatched bases: 4. For the CDR3, the DNA is TGTGCTAGTGGTTTGGGCCTTAGCGGGTCCTACAATGAGCAGTTCTTC. It specifies CASGLGLSGSYNEQFF.

V gene TRBV18 combines with J gene TRBJ1-2; D is perhaps TRBD1 (6 bases). The CDR3 spans 15 residues. With 2 bases removed from V and 5 bases from J, the gap between germline ends came to 15 bases. From germline, CDR1 is KGHSH and CDR2 LQKENI. CDR3 bases: TGTGCCAGCTCACCAGGCAGGGGAGCTCAATATGGCTACACCTTC. This translates into CASSPGRGAQYGYTF.

This chain joins TRBV9 and TRBJ2-5; D is unclear. The CDR3 length is 15 residues. Germline CDR1 reads SGDLS; CDR2 reads YYNGEE. V was trimmed by 0 bases and J by 5 bases, leaving 14 bases between them. The CDR3 nucleotides read TGTGCCAGCAGCGTAGATGCAGGTGTCCGTGAGACCCAGTACTTC. Protein product: CASSVDAGVRETQYF.

This clonotype was found many times. The rearrangement links TRBV12-3 or TRBV12-4 to TRBJ1-1; tentatively, D is TRBD1 (5 bases). The germline V and J ends were trimmed by 5 bases and 5 bases, with 12 bases remaining between them. The CDR3 has 13 amino acids. Here the CDR3 reads CASSNIEGTEAFF. In nucleotides, the CDR3 is TGTGCCAGCAGTAACATCGAGGGGACTGAAGCTTTCTTT.